This is a list of T cell receptor beta chains from one sample in a study of blood T cell repertoires in COVID-19. Measured with immunoSEQ multiplex PCR; TCRdb has only the in-frame clones, and not every one. The table lists roughly 40,000 clones, about three quarters of them singletons. The sequenced sample was peripheral blood. These TCRs come from a man between 70 and 80 years old with active or convalescent COVID-19. Both conserved end residues are part of each CDR3. A D gene is named only where the DNA matches it firmly. Not all rows give a size; the values are once, few, many and, for expanded clones, a class.

>NA|TRBJ1-5|few|TRBV20-1
TGCAGTGCTAGTGAGGGAGGGAGCAATCAGCCCCAGCATTTT
CSASEGGSNQPQHF
>NA|TRBJ1-4|NA|TRBV7-9
TGTGCCAGCAGCTTAGCGCAGTCGGAAAAACTGTTTTTT
CASSLAQSEKLFF
>NA|TRBJ1-5|NA|TRBV7-9
TGTGCCAGCAGCTTAGCGAGTATGGGGGGGCATCAGCCCCAGCATTTT
CASSLASMGGHQPQHF
>NA|TRBJ2-7|NA|TRBV30
TGTGCCTGGAGTGTACAAACCTCGTCCGAGCAGTACTTC
CAWSVQTSSEQYF
>NA|TRBJ1-3|NA|TRBV30
TGTGCCTGGAGCAGGCACAGGGCTGTTCAAAACACCATATATTTT
CAWSRHRAVQNTIYF
>NA|TRBJ1-5|NA|TRBV2
TGTGCCAGCACCGTCAGGGGTGATCAGCCCCAGCATTTT
CASTVRGDQPQHF
>TRBD1|TRBJ1-1|NA|TRBV6-5
TGTGCCAGCAGTTACTTCGCGACAGGGAGCACTGAAGCTTTCTTT
CASSYFATGSTEAFF
>NA|TRBJ1-6|NA|TRBV4-1
TGCGCCAGCAGCCAAGGCAGGGATAATTCACCCCTCCACTTT
CASSQGRDNSPLHF
>TRBD1|TRBJ1-4|NA|TRBV28
TGTGCCAGCAGGGGGTCGGGACAGGGAGATGAAAAACTGTTTTTT
CASRGSGQGDEKLFF
>NA|TRBJ1-6|NA|TRBV12-1
TGTGCCAGCAGCTCAGGCACTCACCCAACCTTCTATAATTCACCCCTCCACTTT
CASSSGTHPTFYNSPLHF
>TRBD2|TRBJ2-4|NA|TRBV7-6
TGTGCCAGCAGCGCCCGAGCGGGGCGGGAAAACATTCAGTACTTC
CASSARAGRENIQYF
>NA|TRBJ1-2|NA|TRBV12-3/TRBV12-4
TGTGCCAGCAGTAGCGGTCGTTATGGCTACACCTTC
CASSSGRYGYTF
>NA|TRBJ1-1|NA|TRBV4-1
TGCGCCAGCAGGCTAACCGGACAGACAAAGAACACTGAAGCTTTCTTT
CASRLTGQTKNTEAFF
>NA|TRBJ2-7|NA|TRBV2
TGTGCCAGCACCCTAGCCCGGGACAACTACGAGCAGTACTTC
CASTLARDNYEQYF
>NA|TRBJ1-6|few|TRBV27
TGTGCCAGCAGTGACGCGGGACGGGATAATTCACCCCTCCACTTT
CASSDAGRDNSPLHF
>NA|TRBJ2-5|NA|TRBV7-7
TGTGCTAGCAGCTCAACACTATTTCAAGAGACCCAGTACTTC
CASSSTLFQETQYF
>NA|TRBJ1-2|NA|TRBV7-9
TGTGCCGGAATACAGGGTGAGGATGGCTACACCTTC
CAGIQGEDGYTF
>NA|TRBJ1-6|NA|TRBV5-1
TGCGCCAGCAGCTTGGCTTGGCGGCCAGATTCTTCACCCCTCCACTTT
CASSLAWRPDSSPLHF
>TRBD1|TRBJ2-5|NA|TRBV27
TGTGCCAGCAGTTTATCGTGGACAGGGTACCGAGAGACCCAGTACTTC
CASSLSWTGYRETQYF
>TRBD1|TRBJ2-7|NA|TRBV7-9
TGTGCCAGCAGCGAAACGGGACAGGGGTTAAACGAGCAGTACTTC
CASSETGQGLNEQYF
>NA|TRBJ2-5|NA|TRBV6-6
TGTGCCAGCAGTTGGGGGCTTGAAGAGACCCAGTACTTC
CASSWGLEETQYF
>NA|TRBJ2-2|NA|TRBV3-1/TRBV3-2
TGTGCCAGCAGCCCTAGTTCCGGGTCGGGCACCGGGGAGCTGTTTTTT
CASSPSSGSGTGELFF
>NA|TRBJ1-5|NA|TRBV21-1
TGTGCCAGCAGCAAAGTAGGGAGGAGGGAAAGCAATCAGCCCCAGCATTTT
CASSKVGRRESNQPQHF
>TRBD2|TRBJ2-3|NA|TRBV7-3
TGTGCCAGCAGCTTCCTAGCGGGGGGGCTGGATACGCAGTATTTT
CASSFLAGGLDTQYF
>NA|TRBJ2-7|NA|TRBV7-2
TGTGCCAGCAGCTATAGCGGAAGCTCCTACGAGCAGTACTTC
CASSYSGSSYEQYF
>NA|TRBJ1-2|medium-sized|TRBV27
TGTGCCAGCAGCGGACTAACAGGCCCCGGGGCTAACTATGGCTACACCTTC
CASSGLTGPGANYGYTF
>TRBD1|TRBJ1-1|NA|TRBV28
TGTGCCAGCAGTTTCTGGCAGGGGGCTGGTGAAGCTTTCTTT
CASSFWQGAGEAFF
>NA|TRBJ1-2|NA|TRBV6-6
TGTGCCAGCAGTTACTCGTCGGACTTATATGGCTACACCTTC
CASSYSSDLYGYTF
>NA|TRBJ2-3|NA|TRBV4-2
TGTGCCAGCAGCCAAGGGACCCAACCGGGACGGGGGATCACAGATACGCAGTATTTT
CASSQGTQPGRGITDTQYF
>TRBD1|TRBJ1-2|NA|TRBV28
TGTGCCAGCAGTTCCTCCGGGACAGGGTATGGCTACACCTTC
CASSSSGTGYGYTF
>NA|TRBJ2-1|NA|TRBV19
TGTGCCAGTAGCCCTTTTGGGGGGAACGGGGATGAGCAGTTCTTC
CASSPFGGNGDEQFF
>NA|TRBJ1-1|NA|TRBV27
TGTGCCAGCAGTCCCTATGGCGGGAACACTGAAGCTTTCTTT
CASSPYGGNTEAFF
>TRBD1|TRBJ2-6|NA|TRBV23-1
TGCGCCAGCAGTGGGCAGGGGGCATCTGGGGCCAACGTCCTGACTTTC
CASSGQGASGANVLTF
>TRBD1|TRBJ2-1|NA|TRBV5-1
TGCGCCAGCAGCGCGTACGGGACAGGGACCAATGAGCAGTTCTTC
CASSAYGTGTNEQFF
>TRBD1|TRBJ1-4|few|TRBV7-2
TGTGCCAGCAGCCCCAGGGGGTTCCAAAATGAAAAACTGTTTTTT
CASSPRGFQNEKLFF
>TRBD2|TRBJ2-3|medium-sized|TRBV11-2
TGTGCCAGCAGCAGACTAGCGGGGAGTAGCACAGATACGCAGTATTTT
CASSRLAGSSTDTQYF
>TRBD1|TRBJ2-4|NA|TRBV5-8
TGTGCCAGCAGCCCCCAGGGGGTTGATCAGTACTTC
CASSPQGVDQYF
>NA|TRBJ2-3|few|TRBV7-9
TGTGCCAGCGGCAATCAGGGAGGAGGCGCAGATACGCAGTATTTT
CASGNQGGGADTQYF
>NA|TRBJ1-1|NA|TRBV6-1
TGTGCCAGCAGTGAAATTTGGGGGGGCCACACTGAAGCTTTCTTT
CASSEIWGGHTEAFF
>NA|TRBJ1-2|few|TRBV5-4
TGTGCCAGCACCCTCGATACCAGCGGGCCCTATAACAACACCTTC
CASTLDTSGPYNNTF
>NA|TRBJ1-2|NA|TRBV2
TGTGCCAGCAGTGAGACTCTGGACGGCGGGGGGTATGGCTACACCTTC
CASSETLDGGGYGYTF
>NA|TRBJ1-1|NA|TRBV19
TGTGCCAGTAGTATCTTGAACACTGAAGCTTTCTTT
CASSILNTEAFF
>TRBD1|TRBJ1-1|few|TRBV28
TGTGCCAGCAGTTCAGCCGGACAGGGACCGACTGAAGCTTTCTTT
CASSSAGQGPTEAFF